This TCR beta chain was profiled in a study of shared clonotypes between healthy human individuals (TCRdb year 2020). Describing the broader study: A few men and two women, aged 18 to 49 years, made up the cohort. Each donor's leukapheresis produced roughly between roughly 0.85 and 10 billion PBMCs. Per donor, three plates each were used for CD4 naive and CD4 memory, two for CD8 naive, and one for CD8 memory. The study deeply sequenced blood TCR repertoires of several healthy adults to estimate repertoire size and the extent of clonotype sharing between individuals. To increase sequencing depth and limit assay-specific biases, different laboratories used diverse techniques to prepare libraries and sequence TCR repertoires.

Donors were healthy HIV-negative adults with no recently reported acute infections or vaccinations. Only Caucasian adults living in Nashville, Tennessee, USA were represented among the donors. CD4+ T cells were enriched by magnetic negative selection; naive cells were then positively selected on CD45RA, and the negative fraction formed the memory subset. Blood was obtained by leukapheresis, after which PBMCs were separated by Ficoll-Histopaque density gradient centrifugation and cryopreserved in liquid nitrogen vapor phase. Analytical flow cytometry was used to check the purity and quantity of each magnetically sorted T cell population. Genomic DNA was isolated from each sorted fraction and quantified by UV absorbance on a Nanodrop 2000c. Trimming removed 2 bases from V and 5 bases from J, leaving 12 bases between the germline ends. The CDR3 starts with the cysteine, ends with the phenylalanine, and has 15 residues. The sequence is cut down to CDR3 DNA, 45 bases in frame from base 1.

With respect to this clone: Its antigen is not yet known. Base qualities are not at hand, and no much larger clone is one base apart.

Summary of the overall study and its limitations: Pairwise subsampling indicated that sequencing depth was expected to affect the degree of clonotype sharing among donors. Even with the large sequencing depth, rarefaction of the sorted-subset datasets indicated that sequencing was incomplete. Estimated clonotype richness was generally larger for naive than for memory subsets. Higher generation probabilities were observed for clonotypes shared by all four sorted-subset donors than for non-shared clonotypes. Across a handful of donors, roughly 5.4% of naive CD4, over 3% of naive CD8, about 2.3% of memory CD4, and roughly 0.4% of memory CD8 clonotypes were shared. Sampling was restricted to blood, and TCR repertoires in tissues likely differ from the TCR repertoires found in blood. Because the study included only a small number of donors, the genetic and exposure-history diversity represented was limited.

Using the deep immunoSEQ assay, multiplex PCR amplified TCR CDR3 regions from genomic DNA. Genomic DNA extracted from each cell subset was distributed evenly over all wells of several immunoSEQ 96-well plates, and each plate served as one replicate. For sorted subsets, 200 ng of genomic DNA, equivalent to 25,000 to 35,000 T cell genomes, went into each replicate PCR. Purified libraries were measured with a Qubit 3.0 fluorometer, size-checked on a Bioanalyzer 2100, and measured again with the KAPA Library Quantification kit. Every immunoSEQ 96-well plate was sequenced on a dedicated single-read 150-cycle Illumina NextSeq 550 flow cell. In the paper's pipeline: The immunoSEQ output contained only junctional sequences without quality scores, so filtering could not match that applied to full-length reads. To assign V/J genes and CDR3, sequences were annotated against IMGT germline references using PyIR, a Python wrapper for IgBLAST v1.9. Reads with weak V/J assignments (E-value above 1e-6), missing CDR3, stop codons, out-of-frame junctions, or ambiguous translated residues were removed. V3J clonotypes were defined by identical inferred V gene, J gene, and CDR3 amino acid sequence. Percentage overlap between repertoires was calculated by dividing the number of shared unique clonotypes by the size of the smaller repertoire. Three approaches were used to assess repertoire richness: RTK rarefaction, the Chao1 estimator, and Recon v2.1 estimates of unobserved clonotypes. For all TCRbeta clonotypes obtained by the gDNA method from a few donors, generation probabilities were computed with OLGA. Not all clones reach the TCRdb copy of this immuneACCESS table, which keeps in-frame sequences only. Checked studies attribute under half of the gap to unresolved V genes and leave the rest unexplained. Clone size and V and J calls were adopted from that table, with D and trimming inferred from the DNA. This sample comprises 950,000 to 1,300,000 clones, more than 65% of them detected only once. Over 1.3% of the sample goes to the ten largest clones.

Recombination linked TRBV23-1 to TRBJ1-4; there is no confident call for the D gene. TRBV23-1 falls under the ORF class, with uncertain function. Sequenced input: memory CD4+ T cells sorted from blood. In light of the paper, this sample's cell subset or site label describes: CD45RA-negative fraction. This receptor was obtained from a man aged 18 to 29 in good health. The DNA sequence is as follows: TGCGCCAGCAGTCAAGGGAGAGAGACCAATGAAAAACTGTTTTTT. Translated, it gives CASSQGRETNEKLFF.